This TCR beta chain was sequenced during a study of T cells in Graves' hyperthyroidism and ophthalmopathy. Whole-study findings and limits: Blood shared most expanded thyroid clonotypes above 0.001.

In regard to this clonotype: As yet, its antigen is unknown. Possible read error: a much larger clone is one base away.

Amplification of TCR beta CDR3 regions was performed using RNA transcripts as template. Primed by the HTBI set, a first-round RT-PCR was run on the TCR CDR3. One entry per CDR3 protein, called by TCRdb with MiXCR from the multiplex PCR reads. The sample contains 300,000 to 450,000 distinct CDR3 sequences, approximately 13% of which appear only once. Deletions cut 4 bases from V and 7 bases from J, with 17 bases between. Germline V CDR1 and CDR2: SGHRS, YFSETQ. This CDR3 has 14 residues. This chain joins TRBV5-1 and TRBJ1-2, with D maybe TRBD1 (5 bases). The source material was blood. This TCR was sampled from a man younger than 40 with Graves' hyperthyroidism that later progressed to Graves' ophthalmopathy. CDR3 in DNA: TGCGCCAGCAGCAGGCCGACAGAGACGGTTGGCTACACCTTC. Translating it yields CASSRPTETVGYTF.